This T cell receptor beta chain was profiled in a study of blood T cells in healthy people across ages. The CDR3 totals 17 residues. Germline lookup yields CDR1 SQVTM and CDR2 ANQGSEA. It was with a sample-barcoded 5' primer and a J-beta primer mix that a second PCR of roughly 7 to 12 cycles was run. One entry per CDR3 protein, called by TCRdb with MiXCR from the 5' RACE reads. This table holds about 640,000 distinct CDR3 sequences, around 43% found once. As regards this clonotype: The target antigen is unknown. A much larger clone differs by one base, so this may be a read error.

Whole-study findings and limits: The percentage of naive T cells correlated strongly with TCR beta diversity.

The chain combines TRBV29-1 with TRBJ2-5; TRBD1 matches at 7 bases. This receptor was taken from a man older than 75 in good health. The sample was blood. The CDR3 DNA reads as TGCAGCGGGCGAGATTTATTTGACAGGGCGGTTGGCGAGACCCGGTACTTC. It specifies CSGRDLFDRAVGETRYF.